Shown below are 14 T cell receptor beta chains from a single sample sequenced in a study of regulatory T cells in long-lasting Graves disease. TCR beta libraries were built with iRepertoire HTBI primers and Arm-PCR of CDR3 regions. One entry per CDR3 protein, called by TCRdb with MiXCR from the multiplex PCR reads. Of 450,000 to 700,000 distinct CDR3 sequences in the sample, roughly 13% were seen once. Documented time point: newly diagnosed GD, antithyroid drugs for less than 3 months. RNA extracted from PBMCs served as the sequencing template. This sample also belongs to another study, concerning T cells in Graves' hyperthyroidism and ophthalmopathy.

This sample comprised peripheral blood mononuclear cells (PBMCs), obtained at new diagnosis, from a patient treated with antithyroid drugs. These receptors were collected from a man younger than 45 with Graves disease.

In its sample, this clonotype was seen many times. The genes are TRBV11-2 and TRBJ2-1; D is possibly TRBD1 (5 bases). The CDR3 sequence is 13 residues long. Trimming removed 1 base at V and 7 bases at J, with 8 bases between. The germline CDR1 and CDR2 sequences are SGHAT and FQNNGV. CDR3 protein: CASSLGRVNEQFF. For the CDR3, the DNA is TGTGCCAGCAGCTTAGGCAGGGTTAATGAGCAGTTCTTC.

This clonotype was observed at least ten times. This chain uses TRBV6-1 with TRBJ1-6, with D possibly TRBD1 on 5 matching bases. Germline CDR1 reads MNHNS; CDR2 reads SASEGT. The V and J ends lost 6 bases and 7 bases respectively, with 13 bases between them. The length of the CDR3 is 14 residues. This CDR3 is CASRQGRVNSPLHF. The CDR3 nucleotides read TGTGCCAGCAGGCAGGGCAGGGTCAATTCACCCCTCCACTTT.

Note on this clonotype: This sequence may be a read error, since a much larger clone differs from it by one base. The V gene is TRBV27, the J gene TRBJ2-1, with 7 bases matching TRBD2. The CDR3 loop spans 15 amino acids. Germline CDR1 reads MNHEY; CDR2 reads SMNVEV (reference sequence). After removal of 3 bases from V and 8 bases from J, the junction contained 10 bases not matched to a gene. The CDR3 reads CASSLYGTIPHEQFF. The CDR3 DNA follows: TGTGCCAGCAGTTTGTACGGGACTATCCCACATGAGCAGTTCTTC.

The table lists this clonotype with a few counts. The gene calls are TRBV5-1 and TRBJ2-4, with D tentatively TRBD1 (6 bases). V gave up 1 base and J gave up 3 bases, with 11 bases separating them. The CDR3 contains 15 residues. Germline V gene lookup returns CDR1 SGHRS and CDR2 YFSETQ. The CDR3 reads CASSLISGDKNIQYF. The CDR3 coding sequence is TGCGCCAGCAGCTTGATTTCAGGGGACAAAAACATTCAGTACTTC.

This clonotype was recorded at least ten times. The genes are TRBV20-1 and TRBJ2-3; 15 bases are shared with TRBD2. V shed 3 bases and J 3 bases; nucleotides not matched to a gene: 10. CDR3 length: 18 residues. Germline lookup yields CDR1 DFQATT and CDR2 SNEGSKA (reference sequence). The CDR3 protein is CSARGLAGGLSSTDTQYF. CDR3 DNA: TGCAGTGCTAGGGGACTAGCGGGAGGCCTCTCTTCAACAGATACGCAGTATTTT.

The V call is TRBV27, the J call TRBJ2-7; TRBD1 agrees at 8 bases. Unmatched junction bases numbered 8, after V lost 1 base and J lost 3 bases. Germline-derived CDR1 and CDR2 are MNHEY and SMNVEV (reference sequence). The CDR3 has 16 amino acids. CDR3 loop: CASSLFPPDRGYEQYF. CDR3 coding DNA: TGTGCCAGCAGTTTATTTCCACCTGACAGGGGCTACGAGCAGTACTTC.

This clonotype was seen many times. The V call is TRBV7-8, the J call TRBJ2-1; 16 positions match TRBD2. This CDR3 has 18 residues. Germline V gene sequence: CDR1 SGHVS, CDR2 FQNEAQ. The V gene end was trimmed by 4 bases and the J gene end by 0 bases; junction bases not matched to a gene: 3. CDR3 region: CASSSGTSGRGSYNEQFF. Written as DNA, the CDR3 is TGTGCCAGCAGCTCCGGGACTAGCGGGAGGGGCTCCTACAATGAGCAGTTCTTC.

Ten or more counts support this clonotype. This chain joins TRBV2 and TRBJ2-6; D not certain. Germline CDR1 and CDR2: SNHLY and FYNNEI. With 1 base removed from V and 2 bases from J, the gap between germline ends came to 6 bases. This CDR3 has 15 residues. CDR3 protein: CASSEGITGANVLTF. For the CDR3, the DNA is TGTGCCAGCAGTGAAGGAATCACTGGGGCCAACGTCCTGACTTTC. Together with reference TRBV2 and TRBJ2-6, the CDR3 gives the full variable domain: EPEVTQTPSHQVTQMGQEVILRCVPISNHLYFYWYRQILGQKVEFLVSFYNNEISEKSEIFDDQFSVERPDGSNFTLKIRSTKLEDSAMYFCASSEGITGANVLTFGAGSRLTVL.

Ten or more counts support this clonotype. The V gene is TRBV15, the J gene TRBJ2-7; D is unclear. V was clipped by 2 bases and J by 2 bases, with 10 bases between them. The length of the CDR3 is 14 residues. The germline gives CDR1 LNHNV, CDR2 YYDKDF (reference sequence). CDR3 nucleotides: TGTGCCACCAGCAGAACCGGGTCGCCCTACGAGCAGTACTTC. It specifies CATSRTGSPYEQYF.

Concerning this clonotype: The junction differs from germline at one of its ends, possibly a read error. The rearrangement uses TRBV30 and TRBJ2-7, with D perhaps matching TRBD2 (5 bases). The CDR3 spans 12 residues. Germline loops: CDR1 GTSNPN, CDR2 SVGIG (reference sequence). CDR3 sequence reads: CTWSGGLYEQYF. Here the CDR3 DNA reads TGTACCTGGAGTGGAGGCCTCTACGAGCAGTACTTC.

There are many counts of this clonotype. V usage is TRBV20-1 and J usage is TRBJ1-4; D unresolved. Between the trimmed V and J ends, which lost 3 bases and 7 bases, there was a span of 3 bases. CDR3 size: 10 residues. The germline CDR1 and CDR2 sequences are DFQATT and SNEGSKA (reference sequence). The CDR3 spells CSASAEKLFF. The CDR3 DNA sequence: TGCAGTGCTAGTGCTGAAAAACTGTTTTTT.

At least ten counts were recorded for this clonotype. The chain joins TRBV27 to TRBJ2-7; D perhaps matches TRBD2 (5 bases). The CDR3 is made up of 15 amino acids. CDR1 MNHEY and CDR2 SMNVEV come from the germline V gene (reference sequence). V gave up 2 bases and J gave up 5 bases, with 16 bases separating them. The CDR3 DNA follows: TGTGCCAGCAGTTTAGACGGTTCCGTCGGGGACGAGCAGTACTTC. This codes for CASSLDGSVGDEQYF.

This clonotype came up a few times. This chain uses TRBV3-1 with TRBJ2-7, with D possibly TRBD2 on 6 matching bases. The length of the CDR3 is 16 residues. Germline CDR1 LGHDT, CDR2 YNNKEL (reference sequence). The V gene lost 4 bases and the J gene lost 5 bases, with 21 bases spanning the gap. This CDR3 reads CASSRTPAGYINEQYF. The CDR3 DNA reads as TGTGCCAGCAGCCGTACTCCAGCGGGCTATATCAACGAGCAGTACTTC.

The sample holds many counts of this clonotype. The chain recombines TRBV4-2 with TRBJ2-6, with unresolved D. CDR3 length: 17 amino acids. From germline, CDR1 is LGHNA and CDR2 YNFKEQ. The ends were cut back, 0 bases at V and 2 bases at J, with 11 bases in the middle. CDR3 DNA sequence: TGTGCCAGCAGCCAAGATTTCAGGCCGGCTGGGGCCAACGTCCTGACTTTC. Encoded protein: CASSQDFRPAGANVLTF.